Given below is one T cell receptor beta chain in context. This sample was taken from a study of T cell changes during pregnancy in multiple sclerosis. Germline V gene lookup returns CDR1 LNHNV and CDR2 YYDKDF (reference sequence). The trim removed 11 bases at V and 3 bases at J, leaving 10 bases unmatched. The length of the CDR3 is 13 residues. TCRdb's table, derived via immunoSEQ multiplex PCR, lists solely in-frame clones and lacks some. The sample holds tens of thousands of clones, more than 70% seen once. The starting material was CD8+ T cells from peripheral blood mononuclear cells, obtained after pregnancy. The TCR originated in a female donor in good health, enrolled as a control in a pregnancy study. The chain has TRBV15 and TRBJ2-7, with 7 bases fitting TRBD2. The CDR3 coding sequence is TGTGCCTTTAGCGCGGGGGAGCACTACGAGCAGTACTTC. Residues: CAFSAGEHYEQYF.